The T cell receptor (beta chain) described here comes from a study of graft-versus-host responses after intestinal transplantation (dated by TCRdb to about 2021). As for the study more broadly: Multivisceral, liver-intestinal, or isolated intestinal transplants were received by the recipients. Rather than going through the commercial service, samples from a few later patients were sequenced in-house on an Illumina MiSeq and processed with MiXCR. Alloreactive clones were identified by sequencing pre-transplant mixed lymphocyte reaction products and comparing these products with unstimulated pre-transplant donor and recipient T cells. After intestinal transplantation, graft-versus-host and host-versus-graft alloreactive T cell clones in the graft, circulation and bone marrow were tracked using bulk TCR-beta CDR3 sequencing. Donor T cell macrochimerism was defined as a peak of at least 4% donor T cells among recipient peripheral blood mononuclear cells. Every recipient was given anti-thymocyte globulin induction, then maintenance tacrolimus and steroids for two to three years. A cohort of some 24 intestinal transplant recipients, including one retransplant, was enrolled, and 3 patients lacking pretransplant specimens were excluded.

Points on this clone: This clone's antigen is unknown. Base qualities were left out, and no much larger clone turns up one base away.

This specimen's time point label, per the study, means: cells obtained before transplantation from donor or recipient. CD3+CD4+ and CD3+CD8+ populations were FACS-sorted from unstimulated pre-transplant donor and recipient cells taken from spleen or lymph nodes. Overall study results and their limits: GvH clones turned up in recipient bone marrow, with some appearing earlier in ileal mucosa or blood, a pattern consistent with an intestinal mucosal origin. Early after transplant, declines in HvG clones were associated with peak levels of circulating GvH clones. Patients with donor T cell macrochimerism had high GvH to HvG T cell clonal ratios in their allografts. Conclusions were limited by the relatively low number and heterogeneity of intestinal transplant patients.

After removal of 4 bases from V and 1 base from J, the junction retains 11 bases not matched to a gene. Reading from cysteine to phenylalanine, the CDR3 counts 17 amino acids. Only the CDR3 DNA stays, 51 bases, in frame from base 1. The germline V gene sets CDR1 to MDHEN and CDR2 to SYDVKM. The library was generated by the immunoSEQ multiplex PCR assay. For most patients, genomic DNA was isolated with the Qiagen DNeasy Blood and Tissue Kit and shipped frozen to Adaptive Biotechnologies for TCR sequencing. For most patients, high-throughput TCR-beta CDR3 sequencing of genomic DNA was performed by Adaptive Biotechnologies. Per the original workflow: TCR sequencing data for around 20 patients were retrieved from Adaptive's ImmunoSEQ software; a few other patients were processed with MiXCR and VDJtools. To correct CD4 versus CD8 sorting errors, sequences present in both subsets at a frequency ratio below 5:1 were removed. CDR3 nucleotide sequences shared between donor and recipient were removed because their origin could not be assigned. To be classed as alloreactive, a clone needed at least 2-fold expansion over unstimulated cells and a minimum CFSE-low frequency of 0.002% (template counts) or 0.001% (read counts). Clones detected in sequenced pre-transplant spleen, lymph node, or MLR CFSE-low populations of the donor or recipient were defined as mappable. The cumulative frequency of alloreactive clones was calculated as a percentage of all sequences, weighted by copy number. TCRdb mirrors the immuneACCESS table, restricted to in-frame sequences. Some clones are absent from its copies; in checked studies, under half trace to an unresolved V gene, and the reason for the others is unknown. D and trimming were read from the DNA, whereas the V and J calls and clone size are those reported in that table. The sample table holds around 96,000 clones, of which 90% to 95% were seen once. The ten largest clonotypes hold 0.15% to 0.2% of the sample.

The TCR comes from a human donor who received an intestinal transplant. The chain couples TRBV28 to TRBJ2-5; 8 central bases correspond to TRBD1. The specimen was unstimulated CD4+ T cells sorted from spleen or lymph node cells, collected before intestinal transplant. The DNA reads TGTGCCAGCAGTTCGCCTCGGACAGGGACGGCCCAAGAGACCCAGTACTTC. It codes for CASSSPRTGTAQETQYF.